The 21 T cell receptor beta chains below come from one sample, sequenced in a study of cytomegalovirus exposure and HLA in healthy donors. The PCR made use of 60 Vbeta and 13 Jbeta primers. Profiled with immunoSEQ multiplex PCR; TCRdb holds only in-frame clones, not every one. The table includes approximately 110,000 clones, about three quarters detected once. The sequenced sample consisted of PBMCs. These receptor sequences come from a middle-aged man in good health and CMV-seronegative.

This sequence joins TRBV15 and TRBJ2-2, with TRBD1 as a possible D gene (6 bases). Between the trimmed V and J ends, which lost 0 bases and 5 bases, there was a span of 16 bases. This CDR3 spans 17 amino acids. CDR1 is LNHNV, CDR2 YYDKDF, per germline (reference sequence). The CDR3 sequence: CATSRDSWGLQTGELFF. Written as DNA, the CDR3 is TGTGCCACCAGCAGAGATAGTTGGGGGCTCCAGACCGGGGAGCTGTTTTTT.

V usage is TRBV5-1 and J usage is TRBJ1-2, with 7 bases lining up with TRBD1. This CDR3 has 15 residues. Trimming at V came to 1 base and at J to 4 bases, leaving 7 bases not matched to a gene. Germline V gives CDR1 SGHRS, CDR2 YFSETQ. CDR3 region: CASSLTFRGSYGYTF. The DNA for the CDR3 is TGCGCCAGCAGCTTGACATTCAGGGGGAGCTATGGCTACACCTTC.

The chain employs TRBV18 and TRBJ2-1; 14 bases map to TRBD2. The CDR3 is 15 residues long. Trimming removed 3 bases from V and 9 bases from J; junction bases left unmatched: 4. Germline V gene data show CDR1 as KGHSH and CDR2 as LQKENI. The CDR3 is CASSPGLAGVSEQFF. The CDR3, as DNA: TGTGCCAGCTCACCGGGACTAGCGGGGGTTAGTGAGCAGTTCTTC.

In nucleotides, the CDR3 is TGTGCCAGCAGCTTGGGTCGTTACGGGAGTAACTATGGCTACACCTTC. Translation: CASSLGRYGSNYGYTF. The J gene is TRBJ1-2, the V gene TRBV5-5; no reliable D call. CDR1 and CDR2 from the germline V gene are SGHKS and YYEKEE (reference sequence). The CDR3 has 16 residues. V gave up 0 bases and J gave up 1 base, with 13 bases separating them.

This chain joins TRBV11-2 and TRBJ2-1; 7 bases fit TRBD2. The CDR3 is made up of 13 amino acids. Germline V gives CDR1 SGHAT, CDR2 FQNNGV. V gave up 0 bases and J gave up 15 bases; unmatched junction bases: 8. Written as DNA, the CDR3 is TGTGCCAGCAGCTTAGAGATGGGAGGGCAGCCGTTCTTC. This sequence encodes CASSLEMGGQPFF. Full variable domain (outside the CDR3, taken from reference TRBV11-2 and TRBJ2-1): EAGVAQSPRYKIIEKRQSVAFWCNPISGHATLYWYQQILGQGPKLLIQFQNNGVVDDSQLPKDRFSAERLKGVDSTLKIQPAKLEDSAVYLCASSLEMGGQPFFGPGTRLTVL.

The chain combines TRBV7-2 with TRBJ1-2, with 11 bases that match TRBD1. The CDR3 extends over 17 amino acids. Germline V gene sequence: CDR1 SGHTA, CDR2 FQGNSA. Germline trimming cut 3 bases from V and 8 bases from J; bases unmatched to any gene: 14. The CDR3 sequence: CASSFSSGQGDYLGYTF. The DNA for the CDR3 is TGTGCCAGCAGCTTTTCTTCGGGACAGGGGGACTATTTAGGCTACACCTTC.

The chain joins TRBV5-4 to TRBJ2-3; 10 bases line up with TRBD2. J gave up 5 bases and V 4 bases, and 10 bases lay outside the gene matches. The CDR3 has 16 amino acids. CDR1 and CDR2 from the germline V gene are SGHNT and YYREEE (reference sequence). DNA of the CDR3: TGTGCCAGCAGCCACCGAAGGACTAGCGGCTTAGATACGCAGTATTTT. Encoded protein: CASSHRRTSGLDTQYF.

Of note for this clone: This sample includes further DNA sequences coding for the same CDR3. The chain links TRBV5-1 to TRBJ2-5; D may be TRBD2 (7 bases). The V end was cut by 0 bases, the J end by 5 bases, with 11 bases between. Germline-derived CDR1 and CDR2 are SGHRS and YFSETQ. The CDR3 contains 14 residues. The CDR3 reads CASSLGGGVETQYF. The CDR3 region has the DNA TGCGCCAGCAGCTTGGGGGGGGGCGTTGAGACCCAGTACTTC.

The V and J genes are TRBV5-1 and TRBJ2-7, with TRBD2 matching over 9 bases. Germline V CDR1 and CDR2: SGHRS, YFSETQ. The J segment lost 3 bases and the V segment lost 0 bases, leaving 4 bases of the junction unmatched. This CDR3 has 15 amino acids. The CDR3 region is CASSLASGAIYEQYV. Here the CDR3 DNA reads TGCGCCAGCAGCTTGGCTAGCGGGGCAATCTACGAGCAGTACGTC.

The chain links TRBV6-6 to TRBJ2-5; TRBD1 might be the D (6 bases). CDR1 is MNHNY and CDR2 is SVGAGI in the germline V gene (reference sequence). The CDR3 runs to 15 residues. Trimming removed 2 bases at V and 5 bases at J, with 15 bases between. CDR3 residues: CASSYMQQGFETQYF. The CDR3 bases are TGTGCCAGCAGTTACATGCAACAGGGCTTTGAGACCCAGTACTTC.

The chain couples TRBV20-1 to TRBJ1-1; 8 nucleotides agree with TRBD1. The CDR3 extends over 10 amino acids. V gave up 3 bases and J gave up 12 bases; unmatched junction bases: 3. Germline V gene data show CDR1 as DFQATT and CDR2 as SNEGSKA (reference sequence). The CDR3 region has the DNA TGCAGTGCTAGGGACAGGGTATCTTTCTTT. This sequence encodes CSARDRVSFF.

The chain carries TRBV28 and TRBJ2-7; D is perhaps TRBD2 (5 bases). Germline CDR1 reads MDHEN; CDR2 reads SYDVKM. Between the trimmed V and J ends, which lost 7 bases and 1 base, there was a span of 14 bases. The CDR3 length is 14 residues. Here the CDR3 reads CASISEAASYEQYF. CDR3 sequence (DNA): TGTGCCAGCATCTCGGAGGCAGCTTCCTACGAGCAGTACTTC.

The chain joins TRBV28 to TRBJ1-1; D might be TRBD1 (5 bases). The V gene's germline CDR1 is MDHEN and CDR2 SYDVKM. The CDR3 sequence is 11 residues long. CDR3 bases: TGTGCAACCAGGGTTGACACTGAAGCTTTCTTT. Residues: CATRVDTEAFF.

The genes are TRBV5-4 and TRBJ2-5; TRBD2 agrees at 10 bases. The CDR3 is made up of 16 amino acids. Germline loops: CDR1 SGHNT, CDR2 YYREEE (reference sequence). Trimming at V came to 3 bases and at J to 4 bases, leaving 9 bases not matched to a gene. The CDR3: CASSSPSGGAIETQYF. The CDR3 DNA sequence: TGTGCCAGCAGCTCCCCCAGCGGGGGGGCAATAGAGACCCAGTACTTC. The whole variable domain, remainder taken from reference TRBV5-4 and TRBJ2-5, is ETGVTQSPTHLIKTRGQQVTLRCSSQSGHNTVSWYQQALGQGPQFIFQYYREEENGRGNFPPRFSGLQFPNYSSELNVNALELDDSALYLCASSSPSGGAIETQYFGPGTRLLVL.

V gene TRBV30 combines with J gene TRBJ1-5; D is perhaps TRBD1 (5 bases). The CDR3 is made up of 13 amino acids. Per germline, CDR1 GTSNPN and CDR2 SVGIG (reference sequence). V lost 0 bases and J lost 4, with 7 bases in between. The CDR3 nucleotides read TGTGCCTGGAGTGTAGGGGAAAATCAGCCCCAGCATTTT. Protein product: CAWSVGENQPQHF.

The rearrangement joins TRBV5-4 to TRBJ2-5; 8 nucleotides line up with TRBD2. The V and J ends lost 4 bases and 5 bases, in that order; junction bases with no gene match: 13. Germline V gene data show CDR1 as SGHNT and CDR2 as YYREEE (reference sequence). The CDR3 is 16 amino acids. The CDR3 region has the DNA TGTGCCAGCAGCCTGGCGGGGGGCGGGGGAGGTGAGACCCAGTACTTC. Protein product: CASSLAGGGGGETQYF.

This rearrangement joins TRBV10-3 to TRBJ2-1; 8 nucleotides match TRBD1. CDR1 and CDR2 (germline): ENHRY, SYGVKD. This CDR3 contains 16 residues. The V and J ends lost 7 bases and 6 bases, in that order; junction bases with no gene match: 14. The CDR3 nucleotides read TGTGCCATCACCCTCACGGACAGGGCGACCCCCAATGAGCAGTTCTTC. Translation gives CAITLTDRATPNEQFF.

The CDR3 DNA reads as TGTGCCAGCAGTATTAGGGGAGGGGGCAATCAGCCCCAGCATTTT. This encodes CASSIRGGGNQPQHF. The V gene is TRBV6-1, the J gene TRBJ1-5, with a possible D match to TRBD1 (5 bases). The CDR3 covers 15 residues. Germline V gene lookup returns CDR1 MNHNS and CDR2 SASEGT. The ends were cut back, 5 bases at V and 2 bases at J, with 13 bases in the middle.

CDR3 nucleotide sequence: TGTGCCAGCTCACCTCGGGACACCGACCAAGAGACCCAGTACTTC. Encoded protein: CASSPRDTDQETQYF. The chain carries TRBV18 and TRBJ2-5; D might be TRBD1 (6 bases). V was shortened by 3 bases and J by 0 bases, with 11 bases between the two germline ends. The CDR3 is 15 amino acids. Germline lookup yields CDR1 KGHSH and CDR2 LQKENI.

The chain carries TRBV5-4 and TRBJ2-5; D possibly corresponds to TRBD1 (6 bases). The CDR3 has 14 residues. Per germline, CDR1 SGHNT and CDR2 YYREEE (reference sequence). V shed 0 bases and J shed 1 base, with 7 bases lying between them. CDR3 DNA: TGTGCCAGCAGCTTGGACAGGGCCCAAGAGACCCAGTACTTC. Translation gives CASSLDRAQETQYF.

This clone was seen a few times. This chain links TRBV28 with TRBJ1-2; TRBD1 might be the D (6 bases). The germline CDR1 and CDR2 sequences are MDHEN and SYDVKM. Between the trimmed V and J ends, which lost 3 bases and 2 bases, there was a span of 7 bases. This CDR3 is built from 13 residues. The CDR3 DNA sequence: TGTGCCAGCAGTTTGGGACACAACTATGGCTACACCTTC. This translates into CASSLGHNYGYTF.